The 9 T cell receptor beta chains below come from one sample, sequenced in a study of PD-L1 blockade in urothelial cancer (TCRdb year 2017). The library relied on the immunoSEQ multiplex PCR assay. TCRdb retrieved this table from immuneACCESS and kept in-frame rearrangements only. Not all clones are present; in checked studies, unresolved V genes account for under half, and no reason is known for the remainder. For this sample the table gives 120,000 or so clones, of which more than 75% were detected only once. The top ten clones comprise 2.4% of the sample. This sample's time point label indicates: peripheral blood 6 weeks after treatment start. Sequenced here: PBMCs, sampled around atezolizumab (anti-PD-L1) treatment. The source of these receptors is a man aged 50 to 59 with urothelial cancer.

This rearrangement joins TRBV18 to TRBJ2-5; 10 bases are shared with TRBD1. Unmatched junction bases numbered 8, after V lost 3 bases and J lost 4 bases. CDR1 is KGHSH and CDR2 is LQKENI in the germline V gene. The CDR3 is 16 amino acids. In DNA, the CDR3 is TGTGCCAGCTCACCCGGGACAGGGGTCTTCGGAGAGACCCAGTACTTC. Translation gives CASSPGTGVFGETQYF.

In DNA, the CDR3 is TGTGCCAGCTCGGAGGCGGGGGGGAACACTGAAGCTTTCTTT. This translates into CASSEAGGNTEAFF. V and J are TRBV18 and TRBJ1-1; the D gene is possibly TRBD1 (5 bases). The length of the CDR3 is 14 residues. V was trimmed by 6 bases and J by 1 base, leaving 12 bases between them. Germline values: CDR1 KGHSH, CDR2 LQKENI.

This sequence joins TRBV6-1 and TRBJ2-3; 8 nucleotides agree with TRBD1. The CDR3 is 16 residues long. CDR1 is MNHNS and CDR2 is SASEGT in the germline V gene. V lost 4 bases to trimming and J lost 4 bases; unmatched junction nucleotides: 10. The CDR3 nucleotides read TGTGCCAGCAGTGCGAGCCGGGACAGGATTGCAGATACGCAGTATTTT. Protein product: CASSASRDRIADTQYF.

This chain joins TRBV5-1 and TRBJ1-2; TRBD1 might be the D (6 bases). The CDR3 contains 13 residues. CDR1 SGHRS and CDR2 YFSETQ come from the germline V gene. The V end lost 0 bases, the J end lost 8 bases, and 11 bases lay between the germline ends. CDR3 DNA: TGCGCCAGCAGCTTGGGAGGGGGTCGAGGCTACACCTTC. This translates into CASSLGGGRGYTF. Full variable domain (remainder filled in from reference TRBV5-1 and TRBJ1-2): KAGVTQTPRYLIKTRGQQVTLSCSPISGHRSVSWYQQTPGQGLQFLFEYFSETQRNKGNFPGRFSGRQFSNSRSEMNVSTLELGDSALYLCASSLGGGRGYTFGSGTRLTVV.

V usage is TRBV28 and J usage is TRBJ1-5; D remains unclear. V was trimmed by 6 bases and J by 7 bases, leaving 10 bases between them. The CDR3 sequence is 12 residues long. CDR1 is MDHEN and CDR2 is SYDVKM in the germline V gene. The CDR3 region has the DNA TGTGCCAGCAGACGACCGGGGCAGCCCCAGCATTTT. Translation gives CASRRPGQPQHF.

The rearrangement uses TRBV28 and TRBJ2-7; 10 bases line up with TRBD1. Germline CDR1 MDHEN, CDR2 SYDVKM. The V and J ends lost 1 base and 2 bases, in that order; junction bases with no gene match: 2. This CDR3 spans 15 amino acids. The CDR3 DNA sequence: TGTGCCAGCAGTTTATCCGGGACAGGGGCCTACGAGCAGTACTTC. Protein product: CASSLSGTGAYEQYF.

This chain connects TRBV30 to TRBJ2-1; weak D call: TRBD2 (5 bases). Germline CDR1 GTSNPN, CDR2 SVGIG (reference sequence). V lost 3 bases and J 9 bases, leaving 15 bases between the germline ends. The CDR3 runs 13 residues. The chain's CDR3 is CAWSRTSLSEQFF. CDR3 DNA sequence: TGTGCCTGGAGCCGTACTAGTCTGAGTGAGCAGTTCTTC.

J is TRBJ2-3 and V is TRBV5-1; TRBD2 aligns across 11 bases. This CDR3 comprises 15 residues. Germline CDR1 reads SGHRS; CDR2 reads YFSETQ. V lost 2 bases and J lost 2; bases outside the gene matches: 1. The CDR3 sequence: CASSLLAGDTDTQYF. CDR3 nucleotides: TGCGCCAGCAGCTTACTAGCGGGAGACACAGATACGCAGTATTTT.

The chain combines TRBV4-1 with TRBJ2-2, with D perhaps TRBD2 (7 bases). There are 16 residues in the CDR3. The germline V gene has CDR1 MGHRA and CDR2 YSYEKL. The V gene lost 4 bases and the J gene lost 1 base, with 13 bases spanning the gap. CDR3 protein: CASSLGGLLNTGELFF. The CDR3 DNA reads as TGCGCCAGCAGCCTCGGGGGGCTTTTGAACACCGGGGAGCTGTTTTTT.